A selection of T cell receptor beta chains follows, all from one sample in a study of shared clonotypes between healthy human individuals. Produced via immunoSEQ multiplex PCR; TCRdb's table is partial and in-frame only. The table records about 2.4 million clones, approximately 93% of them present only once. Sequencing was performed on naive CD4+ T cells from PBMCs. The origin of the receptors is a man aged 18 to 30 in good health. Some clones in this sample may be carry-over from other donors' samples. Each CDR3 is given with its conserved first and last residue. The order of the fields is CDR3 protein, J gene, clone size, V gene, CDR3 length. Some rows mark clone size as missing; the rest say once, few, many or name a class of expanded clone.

CDR3 protein: CASSSQGQVQTQYF
J gene: TRBJ2-5
clone size: .
V gene: TRBV6-6
CDR3 length: 14

CDR3 protein: CASRSLATREGYTF
J gene: TRBJ1-2
clone size: .
V gene: TRBV5-1
CDR3 length: 14

CDR3 protein: CSVEDFGLAGAGELFF
J gene: TRBJ2-2
clone size: .
V gene: TRBV29-1
CDR3 length: 16

CDR3 protein: CASSPTGEGTDTQYF
J gene: TRBJ2-3
clone size: .
V gene: TRBV7-8
CDR3 length: 15

CDR3 protein: CSVEKGARTDTQYF
J gene: TRBJ2-3
clone size: .
V gene: TRBV29-1
CDR3 length: 14

CDR3 protein: CASSRGQGTSEQYF
J gene: TRBJ2-7
clone size: .
V gene: TRBV6-5
CDR3 length: 14

CDR3 protein: CASSQTFRTTANEKLFF
J gene: TRBJ1-4
clone size: .
V gene: TRBV5-1
CDR3 length: 17

CDR3 protein: CASSSFPELLNTGELFF
J gene: TRBJ2-2
clone size: .
V gene: TRBV27
CDR3 length: 17

CDR3 protein: CASSFDGGEGTEAFF
J gene: TRBJ1-1
clone size: .
V gene: TRBV5-1
CDR3 length: 15

CDR3 protein: CASSRGQGIEQFF
J gene: TRBJ2-1
clone size: .
V gene: TRBV28
CDR3 length: 13

CDR3 protein: CASSQDLAGAREQFF
J gene: TRBJ2-1
clone size: .
V gene: TRBV4-1
CDR3 length: 15

CDR3 protein: CASSVDGRVGETQYF
J gene: TRBJ2-5
clone size: .
V gene: TRBV7-9
CDR3 length: 15

CDR3 protein: CAGGVGARQDTQYF
J gene: TRBJ2-3
clone size: .
V gene: TRBV30
CDR3 length: 14

CDR3 protein: CASSYEGATTGELFF
J gene: TRBJ2-2
clone size: .
V gene: TRBV28
CDR3 length: 15

CDR3 protein: CASKGPPEAYEQYF
J gene: TRBJ2-7
clone size: .
V gene: TRBV5-1
CDR3 length: 14

CDR3 protein: CASRTTSGATDTQYF
J gene: TRBJ2-3
clone size: .
V gene: TRBV2
CDR3 length: 15

CDR3 protein: CASSREKYEQYF
J gene: TRBJ2-7
clone size: .
V gene: TRBV2
CDR3 length: 12

CDR3 protein: CASRSPPGWGETQYF
J gene: TRBJ2-5
clone size: .
V gene: TRBV6-1
CDR3 length: 15

CDR3 protein: CASSLGWVGSYGYTF
J gene: TRBJ1-2
clone size: .
V gene: TRBV5-6
CDR3 length: 15

CDR3 protein: CASSQGGTGGELFF
J gene: TRBJ2-2
clone size: .
V gene: TRBV4-3
CDR3 length: 14

CDR3 protein: CASGQEGLFF
J gene: TRBJ1-4
clone size: .
V gene: TRBV21-1
CDR3 length: 10

CDR3 protein: CASSEPGSFPEQFF
J gene: TRBJ2-1
clone size: .
V gene: TRBV25-1
CDR3 length: 14

CDR3 protein: CASSLMTGEFF
J gene: TRBJ2-1
clone size: once
V gene: TRBV7-2
CDR3 length: 11

CDR3 protein: CASSSRQDEKLFF
J gene: TRBJ1-4
clone size: .
V gene: TRBV5-4
CDR3 length: 13

CDR3 protein: CASSLGGMRPQHF
J gene: TRBJ1-5
clone size: .
V gene: TRBV7-2
CDR3 length: 13

CDR3 protein: CSARDRGSAFF
J gene: TRBJ1-1
clone size: .
V gene: TRBV20-1
CDR3 length: 11

CDR3 protein: CASSLTAGVNEQYF
J gene: TRBJ2-7
clone size: .
V gene: TRBV7-2
CDR3 length: 14

CDR3 protein: CASSPQAVAEAFF
J gene: TRBJ1-1
clone size: few
V gene: TRBV18
CDR3 length: 13

CDR3 protein: CASTPDRGSQPQHF
J gene: TRBJ1-5
clone size: few
V gene: TRBV7-8
CDR3 length: 14

CDR3 protein: CASIMGLSGNTIYF
J gene: TRBJ1-3
clone size: once
V gene: TRBV6-6
CDR3 length: 14

CDR3 protein: CASSYVDRLNEKLFF
J gene: TRBJ1-4
clone size: .
V gene: TRBV6-6
CDR3 length: 15

CDR3 protein: CASSSRQAKESQKLFF
J gene: TRBJ1-4
clone size: .
V gene: TRBV28
CDR3 length: 16

CDR3 protein: CASSLDMGNTEAFF
J gene: TRBJ1-1
clone size: .
V gene: TRBV5-4
CDR3 length: 14

CDR3 protein: CASSPGEKLFF
J gene: TRBJ1-4
clone size: .
V gene: TRBV7-8
CDR3 length: 11

CDR3 protein: CSVEDGASGSSYNEQFF
J gene: TRBJ2-1
clone size: .
V gene: TRBV29-1
CDR3 length: 17

CDR3 protein: CASSLGLTTDTQYF
J gene: TRBJ2-3
clone size: .
V gene: TRBV6-5
CDR3 length: 14

CDR3 protein: CATSRVLRVGNEKLFF
J gene: TRBJ1-4
clone size: .
V gene: TRBV15
CDR3 length: 16

CDR3 protein: CASSLTRLSYEQYF
J gene: TRBJ2-7
clone size: .
V gene: TRBV28
CDR3 length: 14

CDR3 protein: CASSIRDINQPQHF
J gene: TRBJ1-5
clone size: .
V gene: TRBV19
CDR3 length: 14

CDR3 protein: CASSQEVAGPERETQYF
J gene: TRBJ2-5
clone size: .
V gene: TRBV4-2
CDR3 length: 17

CDR3 protein: CASTLLSGTGELFF
J gene: TRBJ2-2
clone size: .
V gene: TRBV2
CDR3 length: 14

CDR3 protein: CASSLGGNGEQFF
J gene: TRBJ2-1
clone size: .
V gene: TRBV7-6
CDR3 length: 13

CDR3 protein: CASSEPFPCGTGETQYF
J gene: TRBJ2-5
clone size: .
V gene: TRBV9
CDR3 length: 17

CDR3 protein: CASSNRGPRGSTGELFF
J gene: TRBJ2-2
clone size: .
V gene: TRBV5-1
CDR3 length: 17

CDR3 protein: CASSRDGNYGYTF
J gene: TRBJ1-2
clone size: .
V gene: TRBV9
CDR3 length: 13

CDR3 protein: CASSVNEGPRGYTF
J gene: TRBJ1-2
clone size: .
V gene: TRBV2
CDR3 length: 14

CDR3 protein: CASSLDRRAGGLPQYF
J gene: TRBJ2-5
clone size: .
V gene: TRBV11-2
CDR3 length: 16

CDR3 protein: CASSPTNEKLFF
J gene: TRBJ1-4
clone size: once
V gene: TRBV7-8
CDR3 length: 12

CDR3 protein: CASSLGSSFETQYF
J gene: TRBJ2-5
clone size: .
V gene: TRBV7-7
CDR3 length: 14

CDR3 protein: CASSRQGRTEAFF
J gene: TRBJ1-1
clone size: .
V gene: TRBV5-6
CDR3 length: 13

CDR3 protein: CSVEGGSVPQETQYF
J gene: TRBJ2-5
clone size: .
V gene: TRBV29-1
CDR3 length: 15

CDR3 protein: CASSPGTGGTGQPQHF
J gene: TRBJ1-5
clone size: .
V gene: TRBV18
CDR3 length: 16

CDR3 protein: CASTPSGASTDTQYF
J gene: TRBJ2-3
clone size: .
V gene: TRBV27
CDR3 length: 15

CDR3 protein: CASSFGLADYEQYF
J gene: TRBJ2-7
clone size: .
V gene: TRBV5-4
CDR3 length: 14

CDR3 protein: CASSLAPFGTQYF
J gene: TRBJ2-5
clone size: .
V gene: TRBV7-7
CDR3 length: 13

CDR3 protein: CASTRLPNPNTGELFF
J gene: TRBJ2-2
clone size: .
V gene: TRBV5-1
CDR3 length: 16

CDR3 protein: CASSLAVTHKWSSGNTIYF
J gene: TRBJ1-3
clone size: .
V gene: TRBV5-8
CDR3 length: 19